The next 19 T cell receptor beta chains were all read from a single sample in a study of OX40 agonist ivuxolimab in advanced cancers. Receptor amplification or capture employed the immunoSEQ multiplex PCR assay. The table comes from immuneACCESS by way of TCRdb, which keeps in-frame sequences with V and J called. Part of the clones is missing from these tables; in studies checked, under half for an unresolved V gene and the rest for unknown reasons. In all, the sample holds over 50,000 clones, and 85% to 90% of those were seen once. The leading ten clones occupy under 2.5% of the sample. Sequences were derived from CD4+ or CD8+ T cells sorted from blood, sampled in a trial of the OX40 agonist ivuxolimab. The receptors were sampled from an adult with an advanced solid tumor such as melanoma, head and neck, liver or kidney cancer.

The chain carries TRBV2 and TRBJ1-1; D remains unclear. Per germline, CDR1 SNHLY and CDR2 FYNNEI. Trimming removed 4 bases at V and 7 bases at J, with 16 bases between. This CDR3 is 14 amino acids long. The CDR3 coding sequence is TGTGCCAGCAGTGTTATGACCCTCGTGGGTGAAGCTTTCTTT. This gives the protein CASSVMTLVGEAFF.

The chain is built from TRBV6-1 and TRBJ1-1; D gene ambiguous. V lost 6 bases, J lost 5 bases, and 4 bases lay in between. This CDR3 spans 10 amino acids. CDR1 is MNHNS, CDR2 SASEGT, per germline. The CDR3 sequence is CASRYTEAFF. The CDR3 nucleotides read TGTGCCAGCAGATATACTGAAGCTTTCTTT.

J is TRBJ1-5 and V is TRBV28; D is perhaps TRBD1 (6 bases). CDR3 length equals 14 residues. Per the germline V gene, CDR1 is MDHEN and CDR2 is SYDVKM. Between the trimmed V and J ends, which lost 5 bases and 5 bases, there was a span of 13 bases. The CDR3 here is CASSGDTNYQPQHF. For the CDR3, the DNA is TGTGCCAGCAGTGGGGACACCAACTATCAGCCCCAGCATTTT.

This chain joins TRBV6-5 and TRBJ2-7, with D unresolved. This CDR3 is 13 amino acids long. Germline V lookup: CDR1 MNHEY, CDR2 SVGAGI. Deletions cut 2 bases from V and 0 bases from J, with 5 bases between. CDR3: CASSYQSSYEQYF. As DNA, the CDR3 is TGTGCCAGCAGTTACCAGAGCTCCTACGAGCAGTACTTC.

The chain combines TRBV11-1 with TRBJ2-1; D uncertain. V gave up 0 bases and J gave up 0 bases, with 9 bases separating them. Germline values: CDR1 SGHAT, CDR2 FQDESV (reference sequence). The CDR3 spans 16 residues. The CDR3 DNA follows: TGTGCCAGCAGCTTAGCAAGACCCAGCTCCTACAATGAGCAGTTCTTC. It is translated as CASSLARPSSYNEQFF. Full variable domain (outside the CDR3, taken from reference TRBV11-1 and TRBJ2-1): EAEVAQSPRYKITEKSQAVAFWCDPISGHATLYWYRQILGQGPELLVQFQDESVVDDSQLPKDRFSAERLKGVDSTLKIQPAELGDSAMYLCASSLARPSSYNEQFFGPGTRLTVL.

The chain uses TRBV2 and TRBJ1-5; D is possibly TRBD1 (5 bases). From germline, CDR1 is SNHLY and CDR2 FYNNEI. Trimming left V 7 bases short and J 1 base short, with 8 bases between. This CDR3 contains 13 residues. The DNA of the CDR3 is TGTGCCAGCACTCAGGGAAGCAATCAGCCCCAGCATTTT. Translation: CASTQGSNQPQHF. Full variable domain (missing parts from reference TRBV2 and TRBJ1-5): EPEVTQTPSHQVTQMGQEVILRCVPISNHLYFYWYRQILGQKVEFLVSFYNNEISEKSEIFDDQFSVERPDGSNFTLKIRSTKLEDSAMYFCASTQGSNQPQHFGDGTRLSIL.

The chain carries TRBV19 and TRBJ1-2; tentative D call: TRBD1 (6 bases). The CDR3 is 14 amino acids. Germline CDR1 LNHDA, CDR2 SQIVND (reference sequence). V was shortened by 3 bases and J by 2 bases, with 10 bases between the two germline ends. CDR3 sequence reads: CASSMGALNYGYTF. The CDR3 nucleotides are TGTGCCAGTAGTATGGGGGCCCTAAACTATGGCTACACCTTC. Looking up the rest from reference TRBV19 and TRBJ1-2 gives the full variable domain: DGGITQSPKYLFRKEGQNVTLSCEQNLNHDAMYWYRQDPGQGLRLIYYSQIVNDFQKGDIAEGYSVSREKKESFPLTVTSAQKNPTAFYLCASSMGALNYGYTFGSGTRLTVV.

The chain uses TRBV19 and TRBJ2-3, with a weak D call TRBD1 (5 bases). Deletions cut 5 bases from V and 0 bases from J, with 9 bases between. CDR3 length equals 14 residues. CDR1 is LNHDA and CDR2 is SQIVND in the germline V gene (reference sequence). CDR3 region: CASSWGRSTDTQYF. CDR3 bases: TGTGCCAGTAGTTGGGGCAGGAGCACAGATACGCAGTATTTT.

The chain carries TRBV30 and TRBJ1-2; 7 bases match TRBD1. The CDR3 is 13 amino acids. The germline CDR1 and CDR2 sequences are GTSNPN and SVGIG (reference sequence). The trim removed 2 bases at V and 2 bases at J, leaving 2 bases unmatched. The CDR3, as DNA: TGTGCCTGGAGTAGGGGGCAGAACTATGGCTACACCTTC. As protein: CAWSRGQNYGYTF.

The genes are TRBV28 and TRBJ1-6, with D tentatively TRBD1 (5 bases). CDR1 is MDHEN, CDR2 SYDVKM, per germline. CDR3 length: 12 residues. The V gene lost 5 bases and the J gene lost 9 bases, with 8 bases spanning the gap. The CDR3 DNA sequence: TGTGCCAGCAGTGGCAGGGTTTCACCCCTCCACTTT. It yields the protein CASSGRVSPLHF.

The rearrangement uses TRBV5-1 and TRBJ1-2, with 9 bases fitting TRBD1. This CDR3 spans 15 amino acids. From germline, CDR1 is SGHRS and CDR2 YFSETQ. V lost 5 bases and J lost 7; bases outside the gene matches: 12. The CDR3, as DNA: TGCGCCAGCAGTCGTTCTCCGGGACAGGGAGCTGGCTACACCTTC. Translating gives CASSRSPGQGAGYTF.

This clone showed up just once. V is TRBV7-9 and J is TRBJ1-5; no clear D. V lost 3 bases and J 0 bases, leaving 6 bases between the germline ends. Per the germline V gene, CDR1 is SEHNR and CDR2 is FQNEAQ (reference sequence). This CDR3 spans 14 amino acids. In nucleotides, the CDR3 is TGTGCCAGCAGCTTCCTAGATAGCAATCAGCCCCAGCATTTT. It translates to CASSFLDSNQPQHF.

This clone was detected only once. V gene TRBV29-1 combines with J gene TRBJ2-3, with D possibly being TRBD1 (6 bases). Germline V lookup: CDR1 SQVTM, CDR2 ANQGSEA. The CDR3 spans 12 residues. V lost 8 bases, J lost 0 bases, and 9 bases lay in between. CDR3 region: CSLGGSTDTQYF. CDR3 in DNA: TGCAGCCTTGGGGGCAGCACAGATACGCAGTATTTT.

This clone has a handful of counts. This chain's CDR3 is CASSPGRKHGYTF. The CDR3 bases are TGTGCCAGCAGCCCGGGACGGAAACATGGCTACACCTTC. V and J are TRBV28 and TRBJ1-2; a weak D match, TRBD1 (5 bases). This CDR3 region has 13 residues. CDR1 is MDHEN, CDR2 SYDVKM, per germline. The V end lost 6 bases, the J end lost 6 bases, and 14 bases lay between the germline ends.

The CDR3 DNA is TGTGCCAGCAATCACTTGGAGCAGTACTTC. As protein: CASNHLEQYF. The V call is TRBV6-1, the J call TRBJ2-7; no reliable D call. V was pared by 7 bases and J by 7 bases, with 8 bases between. This CDR3 comprises 10 residues. The germline V gene has CDR1 MNHNS and CDR2 SASEGT.

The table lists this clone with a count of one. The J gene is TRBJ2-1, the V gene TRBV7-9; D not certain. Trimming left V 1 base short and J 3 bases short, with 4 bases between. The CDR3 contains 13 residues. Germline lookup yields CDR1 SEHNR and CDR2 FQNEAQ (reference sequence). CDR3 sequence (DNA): TGTGCCAGCAGCTTAGGTAACTACAATGAGCAGTTCTTC. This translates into CASSLGNYNEQFF.

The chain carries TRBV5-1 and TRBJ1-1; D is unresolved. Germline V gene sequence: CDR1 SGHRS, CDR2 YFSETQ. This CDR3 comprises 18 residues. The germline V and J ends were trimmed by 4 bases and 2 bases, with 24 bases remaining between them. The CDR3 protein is CASSPVMEERGFNTEAFF. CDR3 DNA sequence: TGCGCCAGCAGCCCTGTGATGGAGGAGCGAGGATTTAACACTGAAGCTTTCTTT. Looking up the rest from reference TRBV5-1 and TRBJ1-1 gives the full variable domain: KAGVTQTPRYLIKTRGQQVTLSCSPISGHRSVSWYQQTPGQGLQFLFEYFSETQRNKGNFPGRFSGRQFSNSRSEMNVSTLELGDSALYLCASSPVMEERGFNTEAFFGQGTRLTVV.

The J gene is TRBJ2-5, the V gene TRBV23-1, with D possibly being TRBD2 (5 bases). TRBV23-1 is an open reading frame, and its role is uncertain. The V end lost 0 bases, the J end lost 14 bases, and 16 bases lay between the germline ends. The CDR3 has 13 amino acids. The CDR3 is CASSQSGRKLIYF. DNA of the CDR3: TGCGCCAGCAGTCAATCGGGGAGAAAGCTTATCTACTTC.

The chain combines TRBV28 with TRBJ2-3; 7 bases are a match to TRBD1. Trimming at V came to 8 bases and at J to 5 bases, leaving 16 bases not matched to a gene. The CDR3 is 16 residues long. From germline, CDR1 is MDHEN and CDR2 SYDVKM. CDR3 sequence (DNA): TGTGCCAGCTATGAACAGGGGACCGGTTTGGGAGATACGCAGTATTTT. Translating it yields CASYEQGTGLGDTQYF.